A selection of T cell receptor beta chains follows, all from one sample in a study of OX40 agonist ivuxolimab in advanced cancers. The repertoire was sequenced with immunoSEQ multiplex PCR; TCRdb's copy has only in-frame clones and lacks some. The table has tens of thousands of clones, 70% to 90% seen once. Sample: CD4+ or CD8+ T cells sorted from blood, taken in a trial of the OX40 agonist ivuxolimab. The source of these receptors is an adult with an advanced solid tumor such as melanoma, head and neck, liver or kidney cancer. The CDR3 runs from the conserved cysteine through the conserved F or W. A D gene is named only where the DNA matches it firmly. A clone size is listed for some rows: how often the clone was seen (once, few, many), or a class if it is expanded.

D	size	V	J	DNA	CDR3
TRBD2	NA	TRBV7-6	TRBJ2-7	TGTGCCAGCAGCTTAGCGGGGACTAGCGGGAGCTACGAGCAGTACTTC	CASSLAGTSGSYEQYF
TRBD1	NA	TRBV18	TRBJ2-7	TGTGCCAGCTCCCTGGGGCAGGGGGCTTACGAGCAGTACTTC	CASSLGQGAYEQYF
NA	NA	TRBV2	TRBJ1-6	TGTGCCAGCAGTGAAGCGAAGGGGGGTGGACCCCTCCACTTT	CASSEAKGGGPLHF
TRBD2	NA	TRBV4-2	TRBJ2-1	TGTGCCAGCAGCCAGGGACTAGCGTACAATGAGCAGTTCTTC	CASSQGLAYNEQFF
NA	NA	TRBV12-5	TRBJ2-1	TGTGCTAGTGGTTTTGGCAATGAGCAGTTCTTC	CASGFGNEQFF
NA	NA	TRBV5-5	TRBJ2-4	TGTGCCAGCAGCTTGGGTTTAAATATTAAAAACATTCAGTACTTC	CASSLGLNIKNIQYF
NA	NA	TRBV7-8	TRBJ2-7	TGTGCCAGCAGCCCGACTCTCCTCCACGAGCAGTACTTC	CASSPTLLHEQYF
TRBD2	NA	TRBV25-1	TRBJ2-1	TGTGCCAGCAGCAACTCCGGGGCGGGGGGGAGCTCCTACAATGAGCAGTTCTTC	CASSNSGAGGSSYNEQFF
NA	NA	TRBV7-7	TRBJ2-1	TGTGCTAGCAGCTTAGTCCCTAGCAGATACAATGAGCAGTTCTTC	CASSLVPSRYNEQFF
TRBD2	NA	TRBV7-7	TRBJ2-5	TGTGCTAGCCAAGGACTAGCGGGAGTGGGTCAAGAGACCCAGTACTTC	CASQGLAGVGQETQYF
TRBD2	NA	TRBV28	TRBJ2-4	TGTGCCAGCAGTTCTAGGACTAGCGGGAGGATACTAGCCAAAAACATTCAGTACTTC	CASSSRTSGRILAKNIQYF
TRBD1	medium-sized	TRBV18	TRBJ1-4	TGTGCCAGCTCAAGAGCCCAGGGGGCAACTAATGAAAAACTGTTTTTT	CASSRAQGATNEKLFF
TRBD2	NA	TRBV5-1	TRBJ2-1	TGCGCCAGCAGCCCGGGACTAGCGGGAGTAAGTCCATCCTACAATGAGCAGTTCTTC	CASSPGLAGVSPSYNEQFF
NA	NA	TRBV9	TRBJ2-7	TGTGCCAGCAGCAAAGAGGGTCGGGAGCAGTACTTC	CASSKEGREQYF
NA	once	TRBV6-6	TRBJ2-1	TGTGCCAGCAGCCCCAGATCAGGGTCCTACAATGAGCAGTTCTTC	CASSPRSGSYNEQFF
TRBD1	NA	TRBV27	TRBJ2-1	TGTGCCAGCACCGCGCCGGGACAGGGGAGGCTCGATGAGCAGTTCTTC	CASTAPGQGRLDEQFF
TRBD1	NA	TRBV7-8	TRBJ1-5	TGTGCCAGCAGCACACAGGGGTATAGCAATCAGCCCCAGCATTTT	CASSTQGYSNQPQHF
NA	NA	TRBV6-4	TRBJ2-1	TGTGCCAGCAGTGACTCGATCTGGCATGAGCAGTTCTTC	CASSDSIWHEQFF
NA	NA	TRBV29-1	TRBJ2-3	TGCAGCGTTGAAGATCTCGGCAATCCTGGAGATACGCAGTATTTT	CSVEDLGNPGDTQYF
NA	NA	TRBV10-3	TRBJ1-3	TGTGCCATCAGGACCCTATTTGGGGCGTCTGGAAACACCATATATTTT	CAIRTLFGASGNTIYF
NA	NA	TRBV7-8	TRBJ2-7	TGTGCCAGCAGCCCCGAGGGGGAGAGCGAGCAGTACTTC	CASSPEGESEQYF
NA	NA	TRBV4-1	TRBJ1-5	TGCGCCAGCAGCCCACGGTCCCTTAGTAATCAGCCCCAGCATTTT	CASSPRSLSNQPQHF
NA	NA	TRBV2	TRBJ1-1	TGTGCCAGCAGTGAGAAGGGAGAGTTCGCTGAAGCTTTCTTT	CASSEKGEFAEAFF